The 23 T cell receptor beta chains below all came from one sample that was sequenced in a study of blood T cell repertoires in COVID-19. The protocol was immunoSEQ multiplex PCR, while the TCRdb copy is restricted to in-frame clones and leaves out a portion. The sample includes over 40,000 clones, around 84% of them seen just once. What was sequenced was peripheral blood. These receptors were taken from an elderly man with active COVID-19.

About this clone: Compared with germline, one end of the junction differs, possibly owing to a read error. This rearrangement joins TRBV6-1 to TRBJ2-3, with D possibly matching TRBD1 (5 bases). Germline CDR1 and CDR2: MNHNS and SASEGT. This CDR3 is built from 13 residues. The CDR3 reads CASREGARDTQYF. In DNA form, the CDR3 reads TGTGCCAGCAGGGAAGGGGCCAGGGATACGCAGTATTTT.

This sequence joins TRBV3-1 (or the pseudogene TRBV3-2) and TRBJ2-1; D possibly corresponds to TRBD1 (6 bases). Trimming removed 4 bases at V and 8 bases at J, with 12 bases between. The CDR3 is 13 amino acids. CDR1 is LGHDT, CDR2 YNNKEL, per germline (reference sequence). The CDR3: CASSPPGVHEQFF. The CDR3 DNA follows: TGTGCCAGCAGCCCTCCAGGGGTTCATGAGCAGTTCTTC.

The rearrangement uses TRBV6-5 and TRBJ1-5, with D perhaps matching TRBD1 (6 bases). Germline CDR1 and CDR2: MNHEY and SVGAGI. CDR3 length: 16 amino acids. V dropped 0 bases and J dropped 4 bases, with 13 bases sitting between them. DNA of the CDR3: TGTGCCAGCAGTTACTCGTTCGTCCAGGGGAATCAGCCCCAGCATTTT. It encodes CASSYSFVQGNQPQHF.

Only one count was recorded for this clone. V usage is TRBV3-1 (or the pseudogene TRBV3-2) and J usage is TRBJ2-3, with D possibly TRBD2 on 6 matching bases. Germline V gives CDR1 LGHDT, CDR2 YNNKEL (reference sequence). V was trimmed by 1 base and J by 5 bases, leaving 19 bases between them. The CDR3 contains 17 residues. The CDR3 sequence is CASSQVAADPGRDTQYF. Here the CDR3 DNA reads TGTGCCAGCAGCCAAGTCGCGGCGGACCCCGGGAGAGATACGCAGTATTTT.

This clone has more than one count but fewer than ten. The chain uses TRBV21-1 and TRBJ1-3; no check of the table's D call, TRBD1, against the DNA was made. TRBV21-1 is a pseudogene segment. CDR3 length: 22 amino acids. The CDR3 here is CASSKVPTGTIARWNSGNTIYF. The CDR3 nucleotides are TGTGCCAGCAGCAAAGTACCGACAGGGACAATTGCTCGCTGGAACTCTGGAAACACCATATATTTT.

The chain links TRBV3-1 (or the pseudogene TRBV3-2) to TRBJ2-7, with 12 bases aligning to TRBD2. CDR1 is LGHDT, CDR2 YNNKEL, per germline (reference sequence). The CDR3 loop spans 15 amino acids. With 4 bases clipped from V and 6 bases from J, the junction kept 7 bases outside the gene matches. CDR3 region: CASSPETSGSPEQYF. As DNA, the CDR3 is TGTGCCAGCAGCCCCGAGACTAGCGGGAGTCCCGAGCAGTACTTC.

This rearrangement joins TRBV28 to TRBJ2-7; 9 bases align to TRBD1. There are 19 residues in the CDR3. The V segment lost 3 bases and the J segment 8 bases; nucleotides outside the gene matches: 23. Per germline, CDR1 MDHEN and CDR2 SYDVKM. CDR3 region: CASSLRPRSGGTGTGKQYF. The CDR3 DNA reads TGTGCCAGCAGTTTGAGACCACGAAGTGGCGGGACAGGGACGGGTAAGCAGTACTTC.

V is TRBV25-1 and J is TRBJ2-7, with D possibly TRBD2 on 6 matching bases. Germline lookup yields CDR1 MGHDK and CDR2 SYGVNS. The V end lost 7 bases, the J end lost 3 bases, and 10 bases lay between the germline ends. There are 12 residues in the CDR3. Here the CDR3 reads CASMAGFYEQYF. The CDR3 bases are TGTGCCAGCATGGCGGGATTCTACGAGCAGTACTTC.

Only one count was recorded for this clone. The chain couples TRBV3-1 (or the pseudogene TRBV3-2) to TRBJ2-1; TRBD2 matches at 10 bases. This CDR3 is 18 amino acids long. Germline V gene data show CDR1 as LGHDT and CDR2 as YNNKEL (reference sequence). The junction had 6 bases not matched to a gene; V was cut back by 0 bases and J by 1 base. The CDR3, as DNA: TGTGCCAGCAGCCAAGAAGTCGTAGCGGGAGGTTCCTACAATGAGCAGTTCTTC. Translated, it gives CASSQEVVAGGSYNEQFF.

V and J are TRBV27 and TRBJ2-7, with D perhaps TRBD1 (6 bases). Germline CDR1 and CDR2: MNHEY and SMNVEV (reference sequence). V was cut by 5 bases and J by 7 bases, with 21 bases left in between. The CDR3 runs to 15 residues. This CDR3 reads CASSLYDRTQEEQYF. As DNA, the CDR3 is TGTGCCAGCAGTCTCTATGACAGGACGCAGGAGGAGCAGTACTTC.

The genes are TRBV5-1 and TRBJ2-3, with D perhaps TRBD2 (5 bases). V gave up 2 bases and J gave up 0 bases, with 7 bases separating them. The germline V gene encodes CDR1 SGHRS and CDR2 YFSETQ. This CDR3 has 14 amino acids. The CDR3, as DNA: TGCGCCAGCAGCTTCGGCGGGAGCACAGATACGCAGTATTTT. This codes for CASSFGGSTDTQYF.

V and J are TRBV4-3 and TRBJ1-4, with a tentative D call TRBD1 (6 bases). The CDR3 is made up of 16 amino acids. V gave up 4 bases and J gave up 8 bases, with 20 bases separating them. CDR1 and CDR2 (germline): LGHNA, YSLEER. CDR3 DNA sequence: TGCGCCAGCAGCCGGGAAAGGACAGCCCGGGACGAAAAACTGTTTTTT. It encodes CASSRERTARDEKLFF.

The rearrangement joins TRBV2 to TRBJ1-6, with 8 bases matching TRBD1. The CDR3 contains 15 residues. Germline V gene lookup returns CDR1 SNHLY and CDR2 FYNNEI. The trim removed 8 bases at V and 0 bases at J, leaving 3 bases unmatched. The CDR3 bases are TGTGCCAGCCGGACAGGGAGCTCCTATAATTCACCCCTCCACTTT. Amino acid sequence: CASRTGSSYNSPLHF.

V usage is TRBV19 and J usage is TRBJ2-7; D is undetermined. The CDR3 runs 17 residues. V lost 1 base and J 2 bases, leaving 18 bases between the germline ends. Germline loops: CDR1 LNHDA, CDR2 SQIVND (reference sequence). The CDR3 is CASSIGLPGGDPYEQYF. The CDR3 bases are TGTGCCAGTAGTATAGGTCTTCCGGGTGGCGACCCCTACGAGCAGTACTTC.

The V gene is TRBV11-2, the J gene TRBJ1-2, with 9 bases aligning to TRBD1. The length of the CDR3 is 14 residues. The V gene end was trimmed by 4 bases and the J gene end by 5 bases; junction bases not matched to a gene: 5. Germline-derived CDR1 and CDR2 are SGHAT and FQNNGV. CDR3 region: CASSWAGTGYGYTF. The DNA for the CDR3 is TGTGCCAGCAGCTGGGCGGGGACAGGGTATGGCTACACCTTC.

In its sample, this clone was seen a few times. The rearrangement joins TRBV25-1 to TRBJ2-7; 8 bases are a match to TRBD2. The CDR3 covers 16 residues. Per germline, CDR1 MGHDK and CDR2 SYGVNS. V was clipped by 4 bases and J by 1 base; unmatched bases: 9. CDR3 sequence (DNA): TGTGCCAGCAGTGTAGGAGCGGGAGCAACTTCCTACGAGCAGTACTTC. It specifies CASSVGAGATSYEQYF.

J is TRBJ1-1 and V is TRBV5-3, with unresolved D. TRBV5-3 is an ORF, with its function uncertain. Deletions cut 1 base from V and 5 bases from J, with 9 bases between. This CDR3 is 13 amino acids long. The CDR3 is CARSLSHGTEAFF. CDR3 in DNA: TGTGCCAGAAGCTTGTCCCACGGGACTGAAGCTTTCTTT.

Regarding this clone: One end of the junction is discordant with germline, which a read error may explain. The gene calls are TRBV19 and TRBJ2-5; 7 nucleotides align to TRBD2. The CDR3 consists of 14 residues. The V gene's germline CDR1 is LNHDA and CDR2 SQIVND (reference sequence). In DNA form, the CDR3 reads TGTGCCAGTATTGGTGTTCGCGGGAGTTGGGACTGGAACTTC. This codes for CASIGVRGSWDWNF.

This clone showed up just a few times. The chain carries TRBV10-3 and TRBJ1-3, with D perhaps TRBD1 (5 bases). V shed 2 bases and J shed 2 bases, with 13 bases lying between them. The germline gives CDR1 ENHRY, CDR2 SYGVKD. The CDR3 covers 16 residues. The CDR3 reads CAISEGQGNPGNTIYF. In nucleotides, the CDR3 is TGTGCCATCAGTGAGGGGCAGGGCAACCCTGGAAACACCATATATTTT.

The genes are TRBV24-1 and TRBJ2-3; D uncertain. V was trimmed by 3 bases and J by 4 bases, leaving 7 bases between them. The germline CDR1 and CDR2 sequences are KGHDR and SFDVKD. The CDR3 is made up of 13 amino acids. As DNA, the CDR3 is TGTGCCACCAGTGATGAGGCGTCAGATACGCAGTATTTT. Translating it yields CATSDEASDTQYF.

This CDR3 is CATSIPTAGIETQYF. The CDR3 DNA reads as TGTGCCACCAGCATTCCCACGGCAGGGATAGAGACCCAGTACTTC. The chain uses TRBV15 and TRBJ2-5, with a tentative D call TRBD1 (5 bases). From germline, CDR1 is LNHNV and CDR2 YYDKDF (reference sequence). V lost 4 bases to trimming and J lost 4 bases, with 16 bases between them. The CDR3 length is 15 residues. Full variable domain (remainder filled in from reference TRBV15 and TRBJ2-5): DAMVIQNPRYQVTQFGKPVTLSCSQTLNHNVMYWYQQKSSQAPKLLFHYYDKDFNNEADTPDNFQSRRPNTSFCFLDIRSPGLGDTAMYLCATSIPTAGIETQYFGPGTRLLVL.

The chain employs TRBV6-6 and TRBJ2-7; D ambiguous. The CDR3 covers 13 residues. The ends were cut back, 2 bases at V and 5 bases at J, with 10 bases in the middle. Germline-derived CDR1 and CDR2 are MNHNY and SVGAGI (reference sequence). For the CDR3, the DNA is TGTGCCAGCAGTTACGGCGGTGGAAACGAGCAGTACTTC. It yields the protein CASSYGGGNEQYF.

The chain joins TRBV5-1 to TRBJ2-7, with 8 bases lining up with TRBD1. The germline CDR1 and CDR2 sequences are SGHRS and YFSETQ. V was pared by 0 bases and J by 5 bases, with 10 bases of the junction left unmatched. This CDR3 has 16 residues. CDR3 loop: CASSLEGGPGGDEQYF. The DNA for the CDR3 is TGCGCCAGCAGCTTGGAGGGGGGCCCAGGGGGCGACGAGCAGTACTTC.